One sample yielded the 4 T cell receptor beta chains listed below, sequenced in a study of cytomegalovirus exposure and HLA in healthy donors. The study ran its PCR with 60 Vbeta and 13 Jbeta primers. Produced via immunoSEQ multiplex PCR; TCRdb's table is partial and in-frame only. This table holds about 120,000 clones, roughly 80% found once. Sequencing input: PBMCs. The source is a female donor in good health and CMV-seronegative.

CDR3 sequence reads: CASTDRIGTVQETQYF. The DNA of the CDR3 is TGCGCCAGCACCGACCGAATAGGGACAGTCCAAGAGACCCAGTACTTC. The chain recombines TRBV5-1 with TRBJ2-5; 7 bases fit TRBD1. V shed 6 bases, J shed 1 base, and the junction held 12 bases outside the gene matches. The V gene's germline CDR1 is SGHRS and CDR2 YFSETQ. This CDR3 has 16 amino acids.

The V and J genes are TRBV5-1 and TRBJ1-2; TRBD1 matches 10 bases. This CDR3 has 13 residues. The junction had 2 bases not matched to a gene; V was cut back by 3 bases and J by 6 bases. CDR1 is SGHRS, CDR2 YFSETQ, per germline. CDR3 amino acids: CASSSGTGDGYTF. Here the CDR3 DNA reads TGCGCCAGCAGCTCCGGGACAGGGGATGGCTACACCTTC. The full variable domain, completed using reference TRBV5-1 and TRBJ1-2, is KAGVTQTPRYLIKTRGQQVTLSCSPISGHRSVSWYQQTPGQGLQFLFEYFSETQRNKGNFPGRFSGRQFSNSRSEMNVSTLELGDSALYLCASSSGTGDGYTFGSGTRLTVV.

This clone has just one count. The chain combines TRBV6-6 with TRBJ1-1, with D unclear. V lost 4 bases to trimming and J lost 3 bases, with 15 bases between them. CDR1 and CDR2 (germline): MNHNY, SVGAGI (reference sequence). The CDR3 is 15 residues long. This CDR3 reads CASSSISGLDTEAFF. CDR3 in DNA: TGTGCCAGCAGTTCCATCTCGGGTCTAGACACTGAAGCTTTCTTT.

A single count supports this clone. The CDR3 region has the DNA TGTGCCACCCGACAGGGGACTGAAGCTTTCTTT. It is translated as CATRQGTEAFF. The chain employs TRBV6-1 and TRBJ1-1; 8 nucleotides align to TRBD1. CDR3 size: 11 residues. The J segment lost 5 bases and the V segment lost 10 bases, leaving 3 bases of the junction unmatched. CDR1 MNHNS and CDR2 SASEGT come from the germline V gene.